The 32 T cell receptor beta chains given below trace back to one sample, sequenced in a study of blood T cell repertoires in COVID-19. Repertoires were generated with immunoSEQ multiplex PCR, while TCRdb's copy carries only in-frame clones and drops some. The sample holds around 150,000 clones, 84% seen once. Material for sequencing was peripheral blood. The receptors here all came from an elderly woman in a cohort sampled during active or convalescent COVID-19.

Comments on this clone: Mismatch with germline at one junction end may stem from a read error. The sample contains more than one DNA sequence encoding this CDR3. The gene calls are TRBV7-8 and TRBJ2-1; 12 bases agree with TRBD2. CDR3 size: 16 residues. The germline V gene has CDR1 SGHVS and CDR2 FQNEAQ. DNA for the CDR3: TGCGCCAGCAGCGATGCTAGCGGGGGGGCTAGGGATGAGCAGTTCTTC. The encoded protein is CASSDASGGARDEQFF.

This clone was seen repeatedly, ten times or more. The chain carries TRBV27 and TRBJ2-7, with 13 positions matching TRBD2. J gave up 5 bases and V 3 bases, and 13 bases lay outside the gene matches. This CDR3 region has 18 residues. CDR1 is MNHEY, CDR2 SMNVEV, per germline (reference sequence). CDR3 sequence: CASSFGFGGLAGSHEQYF. CDR3 nucleotides: TGTGCCAGCAGTTTCGGATTCGGGGGACTAGCGGGGAGCCACGAGCAGTACTTC.

The CDR3 DNA reads as TGTGCCAGCAAATGGGGGGACGATGGCTACACCTTC. Amino acids: CASKWGDDGYTF. This chain uses TRBV7-9 with TRBJ1-2; possibly TRBD1 for D (5 bases). CDR3 length: 12 residues. The germline V gene encodes CDR1 SEHNR and CDR2 FQNEAQ (reference sequence). Trimming pared 7 bases from V and 6 bases from J, leaving 12 bases between.

V gene TRBV5-8 combines with J gene TRBJ2-2; a possible D gene is TRBD1 (5 bases). This CDR3 has 16 amino acids. Trimming cost V 4 bases and J 3 bases, with 16 bases left between them. Looked up from germline, CDR1 is SGHTS and CDR2 is YDEGEE. CDR3 nucleotide sequence: TGTGCCAGCAGCCACTATCAGGGCGTGGACACCGGGGAGCTGTTTTTT. Translating gives CASSHYQGVDTGELFF.

This clone was observed a few times. The chain has TRBV5-1 and TRBJ1-5, with 7 bases identical to TRBD1. This CDR3 is built from 15 residues. Germline CDR1 reads SGHRS; CDR2 reads YFSETQ. Germline trimming cut 0 bases from V and 5 bases from J; bases unmatched to any gene: 5. The CDR3 sequence is CASSLAGTAHQPQHF. CDR3 DNA sequence: TGCGCCAGCAGCTTGGCTGGGACAGCCCATCAGCCCCAGCATTTT.

The chain uses TRBV7-2 and TRBJ2-3; 10 bases are a match to TRBD2. Germline loops: CDR1 SGHTA, CDR2 FQGNSA. The CDR3 loop spans 18 amino acids. V lost 1 base to trimming and J lost 1 base; unmatched junction nucleotides: 8. CDR3 bases: TGTGCCAGCAGCTTAGTAGCGGGGGGTGAAGGGGGCACAGATACGCAGTATTTT. Residues: CASSLVAGGEGGTDTQYF.

This chain connects TRBV11-2 to TRBJ2-1; maybe TRBD2 (5 bases). Trimming shortened V by 3 bases and J by 6 bases, and 12 bases separated the two germline ends. This CDR3 is built from 14 residues. The germline V gene encodes CDR1 SGHAT and CDR2 FQNNGV. CDR3 sequence (DNA): TGTGCCAGCAGCTTTGAGAGGGTTCTCAATGAGCAGTTCTTC. It is translated as CASSFERVLNEQFF. The full variable domain, in which reference TRBV11-2 and TRBJ2-1 provide the parts outside the CDR3, is EAGVAQSPRYKIIEKRQSVAFWCNPISGHATLYWYQQILGQGPKLLIQFQNNGVVDDSQLPKDRFSAERLKGVDSTLKIQPAKLEDSAVYLCASSFERVLNEQFFGPGTRLTVL.

The chain combines TRBV9 with TRBJ2-3, with TRBD1 matching 8 bases. CDR3 length equals 15 residues. Germline lookup yields CDR1 SGDLS and CDR2 YYNGEE. Trimming at V came to 3 bases and at J to 7 bases, leaving 10 bases not matched to a gene. DNA of the CDR3: TGTGCCAGCAGCGACATCGGGACAGGAGCCCATACGCAGTATTTT. Translation: CASSDIGTGAHTQYF. Using reference TRBV9 and TRBJ2-3 for the parts outside the CDR3, the full variable domain is DSGVTQTPKHLITATGQRVTLRCSPRSGDLSVYWYQQSLDQGLQFLIQYYNGEERAKGNILERFSAQQFPDLHSELNLSSLELGDSALYFCASSDIGTGAHTQYFGPGTRLTVL.

The V gene is TRBV29-1, the J gene TRBJ2-3; 7 nucleotides agree with TRBD2. The CDR3 is made up of 14 amino acids. V was clipped by 7 bases and J by 2 bases; unmatched bases: 9. CDR1 and CDR2 from the germline V gene are SQVTM and ANQGSEA. CDR3 sequence reads: CSATERGNTDTQYF. The CDR3 DNA is TGCAGCGCTACTGAGCGGGGTAACACAGATACGCAGTATTTT.

This clone was seen more than once but under ten times. V is TRBV29-1 and J is TRBJ2-5, with D uncertain. V shed 2 bases and J shed 4 bases, with 5 bases lying between them. Germline V CDR1 and CDR2: SQVTM, ANQGSEA. This CDR3 has 11 residues. CDR3 residues: CSVEPGETQYF. CDR3 sequence (DNA): TGCAGCGTTGAACCGGGAGAGACCCAGTACTTC.

The chain has TRBV5-1 and TRBJ1-1; 8 bases map to TRBD1. This CDR3 has 15 amino acids. From germline, CDR1 is SGHRS and CDR2 YFSETQ. The junction had 5 bases not matched to a gene; V was cut back by 0 bases and J by 4 bases. CDR3 nucleotides: TGCGCCAGCAGCTTGGCCGGACAGGGTGGCACTGAAGCTTTCTTT. It yields the protein CASSLAGQGGTEAFF.

This sequence joins TRBV5-1 and TRBJ2-4; TRBD1 is a possible D gene (6 bases). V was pared by 0 bases and J by 7 bases, with 11 bases between. The CDR3 totals 14 residues. CDR1 and CDR2 from the germline V gene are SGHRS and YFSETQ. CDR3: CASSLGQGQNIQYF. As DNA, the CDR3 is TGCGCCAGCAGCTTGGGGCAGGGGCAGAACATTCAGTACTTC.

The rearrangement links TRBV5-4 to TRBJ2-2; 9 positions match TRBD2. The CDR3 is 16 amino acids. V dropped 5 bases and J dropped 5; count of bases not matched to a gene: 10. Germline values: CDR1 SGHNT, CDR2 YYREEE (reference sequence). CDR3 nucleotides: TGTGCCAGCAGGGTGTCGACTAGCGGTGGGACCGGGGAGCTGTTTTTT. Its protein product is CASRVSTSGGTGELFF.

The chain links TRBV23-1 to TRBJ1-1; D may be TRBD1 (6 bases). TRBV23-1 is an open reading frame, and its role is uncertain. This CDR3 is 16 amino acids long. Trimming took 7 bases from V and 4 from J, leaving 22 bases between them. This CDR3 reads CASMGTYRVGATEAFF. As DNA, the CDR3 is TGCGCCAGCATGGGTACGTACAGGGTAGGGGCCACTGAAGCTTTCTTT.

V is TRBV9 and J is TRBJ2-7; 9 positions match TRBD1. The germline gives CDR1 SGDLS, CDR2 YYNGEE. The CDR3 is 17 residues long. J was trimmed by 9 bases and V by 0 bases; bases with no gene match: 16. The CDR3 here is CASSVACTGQGPLGQYV. CDR3 in DNA: TGTGCCAGCAGCGTAGCTTGCACCGGACAGGGGCCCTTGGGGCAGTACGTC.

This rearrangement joins TRBV18 to TRBJ1-2; a weak D match, TRBD1 (5 bases). This CDR3 has 14 amino acids. Germline V gene sequence: CDR1 KGHSH, CDR2 LQKENI. Trimming shortened V by 6 bases and J by 2 bases, and 13 bases separated the two germline ends. This chain's CDR3 is CASSKIDSNYGYTF. In DNA, the CDR3 is TGTGCCAGCTCTAAAATAGACAGCAACTATGGCTACACCTTC.

The V call is TRBV5-1, the J call TRBJ2-1, with D unresolved. There are 14 residues in the CDR3. V lost 1 base and J lost 2, with 7 bases in between. Germline V lookup: CDR1 SGHRS, CDR2 YFSETQ. The CDR3 reads CASSLSSPYNEQFF. In nucleotides, the CDR3 is TGCGCCAGCAGCTTGTCGAGTCCCTACAATGAGCAGTTCTTC.

This CDR3 is CASSQTGATNEKLFF. CDR3 DNA: TGTGCCAGCAGTCAGACAGGAGCAACTAATGAAAAACTGTTTTTT. J is TRBJ1-4 and V is TRBV6-5; TRBD1 is a possible D gene (6 bases). The CDR3 spans 15 residues. Per the germline V gene, CDR1 is MNHEY and CDR2 is SVGAGI. Trimming removed 5 bases at V and 0 bases at J, with 10 bases between.

The chain is built from TRBV21-1 and TRBJ1-2. TRBV21-1 is labeled a pseudogene. The CDR3 covers 15 residues. CDR3 sequence: CASSKKVAGNYGYTF. The DNA for the CDR3 is TGTGCCAGCAGCAAAAAGGTGGCCGGGAACTATGGCTACACCTTC.

The chain employs TRBV28 and TRBJ1-5; D perhaps matches TRBD1 (5 bases). The CDR3 sequence is 12 residues long. Trimming removed 7 bases at V and 2 bases at J, with 6 bases between. From germline, CDR1 is MDHEN and CDR2 SYDVKM. The CDR3: CASTTGNQPQHF. The CDR3 DNA reads as TGTGCCAGCACGACAGGCAATCAGCCCCAGCATTTT.

The rearrangement joins TRBV18 to TRBJ1-1; D remains ambiguous. The CDR3 is 18 amino acids. Trimming cost V 2 bases and J 3 bases, with 22 bases left between them. Germline values: CDR1 KGHSH, CDR2 LQKENI. The CDR3 spells CASSPLTSMGSIDTEAFF. CDR3 nucleotide sequence: TGTGCCAGCTCACCATTGACGAGTATGGGCAGCATCGACACTGAAGCTTTCTTT.

This clone was recorded once. The chain uses TRBV5-4 and TRBJ2-7; 7 bases are a match to TRBD1. This CDR3 region has 14 residues. Trimming removed 3 bases from V and 6 bases from J; junction bases left unmatched: 9. The germline gives CDR1 SGHNT, CDR2 YYREEE (reference sequence). The CDR3 reads CASSYPGQTSEQYF. The CDR3 DNA sequence: TGTGCCAGCAGCTACCCGGGACAGACCTCCGAGCAGTACTTC.

The rearrangement uses TRBV6-5 and TRBJ1-1; D may be TRBD1 (5 bases). The CDR3 length is 15 residues. V was cut by 0 bases and J by 3 bases, with 11 bases left in between. Germline values: CDR1 MNHEY, CDR2 SVGAGI. CDR3 protein: CASSYSGAVDTEAFF. The CDR3 coding sequence is TGTGCCAGCAGTTACTCAGGGGCCGTGGACACTGAAGCTTTCTTT.

The J gene is TRBJ1-2, the V gene TRBV6-6, with a tentative D call TRBD1 (5 bases). V was shortened by 2 bases and J by 2 bases, with 9 bases between the two germline ends. The V gene's germline CDR1 is MNHNY and CDR2 SVGAGI (reference sequence). The CDR3 has 14 residues. The CDR3 nucleotides are TGTGCCAGCAGTTACGGCTCAGGGAACTATGGCTACACCTTC. Amino acids: CASSYGSGNYGYTF.

The chain uses TRBV7-2 and TRBJ2-3, with TRBD1 matching 7 bases. The CDR3 has 15 amino acids. CDR1 and CDR2 (germline): SGHTA, FQGNSA. With V trimmed by 0 bases and J by 5 bases, 5 bases remained unmatched. Here the CDR3 DNA reads TGTGCCAGCAGCTTAGCGTTACAGGGGAAAGATACGCAGTATTTT. Protein: CASSLALQGKDTQYF.

A few counts support this clone. The chain has TRBV28 and TRBJ2-5, with a possible D match to TRBD2 (5 bases). Trimming cost V 3 bases and J 5 bases, with 13 bases left between them. The CDR3 extends over 14 amino acids. CDR1 is MDHEN, CDR2 SYDVKM, per germline. In DNA form, the CDR3 reads TGTGCCAGCAGTTTCCCTCGGGAAAGGGAGACCCAGTACTTC. This sequence encodes CASSFPRERETQYF. Variable domain in full (rest from reference TRBV28 and TRBJ2-5): DVKVTQSSRYLVKRTGEKVFLECVQDMDHENMFWYRQDPGLGLRLIYFSYDVKMKEKGDIPEGYSVSREKKERFSLILESASTNQTSMYLCASSFPRERETQYFGPGTRLLVL.

This clone was seen more than once but under ten times. This sequence joins TRBV6-4 and TRBJ2-1; no clear D. Germline CDR1 MRHNA, CDR2 SNTAGT. The length of the CDR3 is 15 residues. V was shortened by 0 bases and J by 2 bases, with 8 bases between the two germline ends. In DNA form, the CDR3 reads TGTGCCAGCAGTGACTCCGGGTCCCCCTACAATGAGCAGTTCTTC. It is translated as CASSDSGSPYNEQFF.

The genes are TRBV9 and TRBJ2-7, with D possibly TRBD1 on 5 matching bases. V lost 4 bases and J 3 bases, leaving 17 bases between the germline ends. CDR1 SGDLS and CDR2 YYNGEE come from the germline V gene. This CDR3 comprises 15 residues. In DNA form, the CDR3 reads TGTGCCAGCAGCCCCCACGAGACAGAATACTACGAGCAGTACGTC. Its protein product is CASSPHETEYYEQYV.

V gene TRBV18 combines with J gene TRBJ2-2, with 7 nucleotides matching TRBD1. Trimming cost V 5 bases and J 4 bases; bases outside gene matches: 7. The CDR3 has 15 amino acids. CDR1 and CDR2 from the germline V gene are KGHSH and LQKENI. CDR3 nucleotide sequence: TGTGCCAGCTCATCGTGGACAGGCGGCACCGGGGAGCTGTTTTTT. As protein: CASSSWTGGTGELFF.

This clone was seen only a few times. J is TRBJ2-7 and V is TRBV5-3, with D perhaps matching TRBD2 (6 bases). TRBV5-3 is recorded as an ORF, its role being uncertain. V was shortened by 3 bases and J by 5 bases, with 15 bases between the two germline ends. This CDR3 has 14 amino acids. For the CDR3, the DNA is TGTGCCAGAAGCTGCCGGGGGAAAACCGACGAGCAGTACGTC. It is translated as CARSCRGKTDEQYV.

The CDR3 spells CASKPLGGMDEKLFF. Written as DNA, the CDR3 is TGTGCCAGTAAGCCCCTCGGGGGGATGGATGAAAAACTGTTTTTT. The chain is built from TRBV19 and TRBJ1-4, with D maybe TRBD1 (5 bases). The CDR3 length is 15 residues. V shed 7 bases and J shed 6 bases, with 18 bases lying between them. The germline V gene has CDR1 LNHDA and CDR2 SQIVND (reference sequence). Looking up the rest from reference TRBV19 and TRBJ1-4 gives the full variable domain: DGGITQSPKYLFRKEGQNVTLSCEQNLNHDAMYWYRQDPGQGLRLIYYSQIVNDFQKGDIAEGYSVSREKKESFPLTVTSAQKNPTAFYLCASKPLGGMDEKLFFGSGTQLSVL.

This clone was picked up one time. The chain employs TRBV2 and TRBJ1-2, with a possible D match to TRBD1 (6 bases). The CDR3 sequence is 15 residues long. Trimming took 1 base from V and 4 from J, leaving 13 bases between them. Germline loops: CDR1 SNHLY, CDR2 FYNNEI. The CDR3 sequence is CASSEEYGTIYGYTF. CDR3 nucleotide sequence: TGTGCCAGCAGTGAAGAGTACGGGACAATCTATGGCTACACCTTC.